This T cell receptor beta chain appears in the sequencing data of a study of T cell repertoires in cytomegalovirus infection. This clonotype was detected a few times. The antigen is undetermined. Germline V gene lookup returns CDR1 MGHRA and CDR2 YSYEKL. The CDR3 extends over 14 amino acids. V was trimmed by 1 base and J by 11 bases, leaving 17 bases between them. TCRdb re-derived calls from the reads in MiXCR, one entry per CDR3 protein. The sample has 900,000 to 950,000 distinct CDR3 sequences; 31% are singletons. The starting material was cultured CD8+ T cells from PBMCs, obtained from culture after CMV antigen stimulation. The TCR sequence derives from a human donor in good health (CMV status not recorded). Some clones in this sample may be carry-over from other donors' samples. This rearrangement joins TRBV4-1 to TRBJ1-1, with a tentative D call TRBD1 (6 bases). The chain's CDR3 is CASSQGSGAVEAFF. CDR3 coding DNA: TGCGCCAGCAGCCAAGGCTCAGGGGCCGTGGAGGCTTTCTTT.